These 17 T cell receptor beta chains were sequenced from one sample in a study of blood T cell repertoires in COVID-19. TCRdb's table, derived via immunoSEQ multiplex PCR, lists solely in-frame clones and lacks some. The data contain around 99,000 clones, 79% of them singletons. The material sequenced was peripheral blood. Receptor source: an elderly woman with active or convalescent COVID-19.

The chain uses TRBV3-1 (or the pseudogene TRBV3-2) and TRBJ2-7, with 12 bases aligning to TRBD2. Germline CDR1 reads LGHDT; CDR2 reads YNNKEL (reference sequence). The CDR3 length is 15 residues. Germline trimming cut 4 bases from V and 0 bases from J; bases unmatched to any gene: 1. CDR3 coding DNA: TGTGCCAGCAGCCCTAGCGGGAGGGGCTCCTACGAGCAGTACTTC. It is translated as CASSPSGRGSYEQYF.

This chain connects TRBV10-1 to TRBJ2-3; 8 bases map to TRBD2. The J segment lost 5 bases and the V segment lost 5 bases, leaving 18 bases of the junction unmatched. Germline V CDR1 and CDR2: WNHNN, SYGVQD (reference sequence). There are 18 residues in the CDR3. The CDR3 loop is CASSKPRTSWSEGDTQYF. Here the CDR3 DNA reads TGCGCCAGCAGTAAACCAAGGACTAGCTGGTCGGAGGGAGATACGCAGTATTTT.

The chain recombines TRBV5-1 with TRBJ2-3; no definite D call. The V and J ends lost 0 bases and 4 bases respectively, with 12 bases between them. The CDR3 spans 15 residues. Germline V gives CDR1 SGHRS, CDR2 YFSETQ. DNA for the CDR3: TGCGCCAGCAGCTTGGACCCTAGTTCCGCAGATACGCAGTATTTT. It specifies CASSLDPSSADTQYF. Together with reference TRBV5-1 and TRBJ2-3, the CDR3 gives the full variable domain: KAGVTQTPRYLIKTRGQQVTLSCSPISGHRSVSWYQQTPGQGLQFLFEYFSETQRNKGNFPGRFSGRQFSNSRSEMNVSTLELGDSALYLCASSLDPSSADTQYFGPGTRLTVL.

Written as DNA, the CDR3 is TGTGCCAGCAATCGAGAAGCCACCGGGGAGCTGTTTTTT. Translation: CASNREATGELFF. The chain combines TRBV2 with TRBJ2-2; D gene unclear. Per the germline V gene, CDR1 is SNHLY and CDR2 is FYNNEI. This CDR3 is 13 amino acids long. Trimming took off 7 bases at V and 4 bases at J, with 10 bases between the two ends.

The chain links TRBV19 to TRBJ2-3; 10 bases line up with TRBD1. The germline gives CDR1 LNHDA, CDR2 SQIVND (reference sequence). This CDR3 is built from 14 residues. The V and J ends lost 6 bases and 3 bases, in that order; junction bases with no gene match: 3. CDR3 residues: CASSRDRGTDTQYF. For the CDR3, the DNA is TGTGCCAGTAGCCGGGACAGGGGTACAGATACGCAGTATTTT. The entire variable domain, with the rest obtained from reference TRBV19 and TRBJ2-3, is as follows: DGGITQSPKYLFRKEGQNVTLSCEQNLNHDAMYWYRQDPGQGLRLIYYSQIVNDFQKGDIAEGYSVSREKKESFPLTVTSAQKNPTAFYLCASSRDRGTDTQYFGPGTRLTVL.

This clone was seen only a few times. The genes are TRBV7-2 and TRBJ2-5, with D perhaps matching TRBD2 (5 bases). Looked up from germline, CDR1 is SGHTA and CDR2 is FQGNSA. The CDR3 has 14 amino acids. V lost 5 bases to trimming and J lost 3 bases, with 13 bases between them. The CDR3: CASSPPAVEETQYF. The CDR3, as DNA: TGTGCCAGCAGCCCCCCAGCGGTAGAAGAGACCCAGTACTTC.

This clone was seen more than once but under ten times. The chain recombines TRBV18 with TRBJ1-2, with D unclear. V lost 6 bases to trimming and J lost 2 bases, with 16 bases between them. Looked up from germline, CDR1 is KGHSH and CDR2 is LQKENI. The length of the CDR3 is 15 residues. The CDR3 spells CASSPTREQNYGYTF. DNA of the CDR3: TGTGCCAGCTCCCCAACCCGGGAACAGAACTATGGCTACACCTTC.

The chain combines TRBV5-6 with TRBJ1-1; a weak D match, TRBD1 (5 bases). Germline V lookup: CDR1 SGHDT, CDR2 YYEEEE. Trimming shortened V by 2 bases and J by 1 base, and 9 bases separated the two germline ends. CDR3 length equals 14 residues. CDR3 in DNA: TGTGCCAGCAGCTTCGGACAATGGAACACTGAAGCTTTCTTT. Amino acids: CASSFGQWNTEAFF.

The rearrangement uses TRBV6-5 and TRBJ1-1, with 8 bases that match TRBD1. This CDR3 has 14 residues. V shed 2 bases, J shed 7 bases, and the junction held 6 bases outside the gene matches. Germline CDR1 is MNHEY and CDR2 is SVGAGI. The CDR3 spells CASSYRDRGLEAFF. CDR3 in DNA: TGTGCCAGCAGTTACCGAGACAGGGGCCTTGAAGCTTTCTTT.

This chain joins TRBV2 and TRBJ2-1; D is perhaps TRBD2 (5 bases). The germline CDR1 and CDR2 sequences are SNHLY and FYNNEI. V dropped 3 bases and J dropped 3 bases, with 21 bases sitting between them. The CDR3 is made up of 18 amino acids. CDR3 coding DNA: TGTGCCAGCAGTGATCGAGGGAGCAGGTCTGGGTACTACAATGAGCAGTTCTTC. Residues: CASSDRGSRSGYYNEQFF.

The genes are TRBV25-1 and TRBJ2-1; 9 bases match TRBD2. Germline-derived CDR1 and CDR2 are MGHDK and SYGVNS. V lost 7 bases to trimming and J lost 4 bases; unmatched junction nucleotides: 5. The CDR3 has 14 residues. CDR3 sequence (DNA): TGTGCCAGCAAACCGGGACTAGCTTACAATGAGCAGTTCTTC. This gives the protein CASKPGLAYNEQFF.

The count of this clone is one. This chain joins TRBV18 and TRBJ2-5; possible D gene TRBD1, 6 bases. The CDR3 consists of 15 residues. Germline V gene lookup returns CDR1 KGHSH and CDR2 LQKENI. Trimming stripped 1 base from V and 5 bases from J, with 14 bases between. Written as DNA, the CDR3 is TGTGCCAGCTCACCACGGTCAGGGGAGTTGGAGACCCAGTACTTC. Translating gives CASSPRSGELETQYF.

The CDR3: CASSLGGRADTQYF. The CDR3 region has the DNA TGTGCCAGCAGCTTGGGAGGGAGGGCAGATACGCAGTATTTT. The V and J genes are TRBV7-3 and TRBJ2-3, with 7 bases lining up with TRBD2. The CDR3 has 14 amino acids. CDR1 and CDR2 from the germline V gene are SGHTA and FQGTGA. With 3 bases clipped from V and 4 bases from J, the junction kept 4 bases outside the gene matches.

For the CDR3, the DNA is TGTGCCAGCAGCTTCTTTACGGGGACTGGGCCACCCCTCCACTTT. Residues: CASSFFTGTGPPLHF. The chain links TRBV7-9 to TRBJ1-6; possible D gene TRBD1, 5 bases. V dropped 3 bases and J dropped 11 bases, with 17 bases sitting between them. CDR1 is SEHNR, CDR2 FQNEAQ, per germline (reference sequence). The CDR3 has 15 amino acids.

The rearrangement links TRBV5-6 to TRBJ2-5; TRBD2 matches at 7 bases. CDR3 size: 15 residues. Germline-derived CDR1 and CDR2 are SGHDT and YYEEEE. V trimming: 3 bases; J trimming: 5 bases; junction bases outside the gene matches: 10. The CDR3 DNA reads as TGTGCCAGCAGCTCCCTCGGACTAGTCCACGAGACCCAGTACTTC. It encodes CASSSLGLVHETQYF.

The rearrangement joins TRBV9 to TRBJ1-1, with 7 bases aligning to TRBD1. Germline CDR1 reads SGDLS; CDR2 reads YYNGEE. The CDR3 runs to 14 residues. V trimming: 4 bases; J trimming: 2 bases; junction bases outside the gene matches: 5. The CDR3 region is CASSPQGFNTEAFF. DNA for the CDR3: TGTGCCAGCAGCCCACAGGGGTTTAACACTGAAGCTTTCTTT.

The chain is built from TRBV19 and TRBJ2-7; weak D call: TRBD1 (8 bases). The V end was cut by 3 bases, the J end by 5 bases, with 14 bases between. Germline V CDR1 and CDR2: LNHDA, SQIVND (reference sequence). The length of the CDR3 is 14 residues. The CDR3 sequence is CASSMRTGRDEQYF. The CDR3 nucleotides read TGTGCCAGTAGTATGCGGACAGGGAGGGACGAGCAGTACTTC.